What follows are 32 T cell receptor beta chains derived from one specimen sequenced in a study of T cell responses to AZD1222 COVID-19 vaccine (TCRdb year 2021). Library generation was performed with the immunoSEQ multiplex PCR assay. What TCRdb holds here is the immuneACCESS table cut down to in-frame rearrangements. Part of the clones is not present; checked against another copy, under half of the missing clones reflect an unresolved V gene, and the others are unexplained. The sample table holds around 120,000 clones, of which 75% to 90% were seen once. Roughly 2.6% of the sample lies in the top ten. Taken with the paper, the label for time point translates to: baseline before first vaccination. The sample here was peripheral blood, taken on day 0 of AZD1222 vaccination. The receptors derive from an adult in good health.

The gene calls are TRBV11-3 and TRBJ2-2; the match to TRBD1 covers 9 bases. The V gene end was trimmed by 7 bases and the J gene end by 4 bases; junction bases not matched to a gene: 4. CDR3 size: 14 residues. Per the germline V gene, CDR1 is SGHNT and CDR2 is YENEEA. CDR3 loop: CASTQTGGTGELFF. The CDR3, as DNA: TGTGCCAGCACCCAGACAGGGGGCACCGGGGAGCTGTTTTTT.

J is TRBJ2-2 and V is TRBV5-1; the D call may be TRBD1 or TRBD2 (5 bases each). V gave up 4 bases and J gave up 4 bases, with 11 bases separating them. Germline-derived CDR1 and CDR2 are SGHRS and YFSETQ. The CDR3 loop spans 14 amino acids. The CDR3 DNA follows: TGCGCCAGCAGCCGGGGACCGGGCACCGGGGAGCTGTTTTTT. Protein sequence: CASSRGPGTGELFF.

This rearrangement joins TRBV5-1 to TRBJ2-3; 12 bases are a match to TRBD2. CDR3 length equals 14 residues. V trimming: 5 bases; J trimming: 6 bases; junction bases outside the gene matches: 4. Germline V lookup: CDR1 SGHRS, CDR2 YFSETQ. This chain's CDR3 is CASRTSGSYDTQYF. CDR3 nucleotides: TGCGCCAGCAGGACTAGCGGGAGCTATGATACGCAGTATTTT.

The rearrangement uses TRBV7-9 and TRBJ2-7, with D possibly matching TRBD2 (6 bases). With 6 bases removed from V and 3 bases from J, the gap between germline ends came to 15 bases. Germline V gene data show CDR1 as SEHNR and CDR2 as FQNEAQ (reference sequence). The CDR3 loop spans 14 amino acids. DNA of the CDR3: TGTGCCAGCAGTCAGAGCGGGCGAAACTACGAGCAGTACTTC. Translated: CASSQSGRNYEQYF.

The chain combines TRBV5-1 with TRBJ1-4; D might be TRBD1 (6 bases). Trimming shortened V by 4 bases and J by 8 bases, and 18 bases separated the two germline ends. The length of the CDR3 is 15 residues. The germline V gene encodes CDR1 SGHRS and CDR2 YFSETQ. The CDR3 DNA is TGCGCCAGCAGCCTCGGACAGTTGATTGGGGAAAAACTGTTTTTT. It specifies CASSLGQLIGEKLFF.

The chain employs TRBV6-6 and TRBJ2-2, with D possibly matching TRBD2 (6 bases). Trimming took off 5 bases at V and 0 bases at J, with 13 bases between the two ends. Germline V gene data show CDR1 as MNHNY and CDR2 as SVGAGI (reference sequence). CDR3 size: 16 residues. CDR3 coding DNA: TGTGCCAGCAGTCGAATCGGGAGCGCGAACACCGGGGAGCTGTTTTTT. Encoded protein: CASSRIGSANTGELFF.

The chain carries TRBV6-5 and TRBJ1-2; no reliable D call. This CDR3 region has 13 residues. V shed 7 bases and J shed 0 bases, with 9 bases lying between them. Germline CDR1 and CDR2: MNHEY and SVGAGI. Written as DNA, the CDR3 is TGTGCCAGCACCGCCAGGTCTAACTATGGCTACACCTTC. It yields the protein CASTARSNYGYTF.

The J gene is TRBJ1-2, the V gene TRBV7-2; 7 bases map to TRBD1. Trimming removed 3 bases from V and 4 bases from J; junction bases left unmatched: 14. Germline V gene lookup returns CDR1 SGHTA and CDR2 FQGNSA. The CDR3 is 17 residues long. CDR3 in DNA: TGTGCCAGCAGCTTGGGACAGTTGTTATCCCTATCCTATGGCTACACCTTC. As protein: CASSLGQLLSLSYGYTF. The variable domain in full, completed from reference TRBV7-2 and TRBJ1-2, reads GAGVSQSPSNKVTEKGKDVELRCDPISGHTALYWYRQSLGQGLEFLIYFQGNSAPDKSGLPSDRFSAERTGGSVSTLTIQRTQQEDSAVYLCASSLGQLLSLSYGYTFGSGTRLTVV.

V is TRBV20-1 and J is TRBJ1-2; TRBD1 agrees at 8 bases. The germline V gene has CDR1 DFQATT and CDR2 SNEGSKA (reference sequence). V lost 6 bases to trimming and J lost 8 bases; unmatched junction nucleotides: 5. The CDR3 is 11 amino acids. The CDR3 protein is CSAQQGGGYTF. CDR3 DNA: TGCAGTGCCCAACAGGGGGGAGGCTACACCTTC.

CDR3 sequence: CASSPLGGRNNEQFF. For the CDR3, the DNA is TGTGCCAGCAGCCCCCTTGGCGGCAGAAACAATGAGCAGTTCTTC. The J gene is TRBJ2-1, the V gene TRBV7-3; D ambiguous. Trimming cost V 5 bases and J 5 bases, with 16 bases left between them. This CDR3 has 15 amino acids. CDR1 SGHTA and CDR2 FQGTGA come from the germline V gene.

V usage is TRBV6-5 and J usage is TRBJ1-6, with D possibly matching TRBD1 (5 bases). Germline V gene sequence: CDR1 MNHEY, CDR2 SVGAGI. The length of the CDR3 is 13 residues. Trimming removed 6 bases at V and 6 bases at J, with 9 bases between. The CDR3 DNA sequence: TGTGCCAGCAGGTCTGGGGGTAATTCACCCCTCCACTTT. As protein: CASRSGGNSPLHF.

This rearrangement joins TRBV30 to TRBJ1-5; 9 bases agree with TRBD1. V shed 3 bases and J 3 bases; nucleotides not matched to a gene: 6. This CDR3 region has 15 residues. Germline CDR1 GTSNPN, CDR2 SVGIG (reference sequence). CDR3 sequence (DNA): TGTGCCTGGAGGGGGGGGACAGGGCCCAATCAGCCCCAGCATTTT. It codes for CAWRGGTGPNQPQHF.

V gene TRBV19 combines with J gene TRBJ1-1; the D gene is possibly TRBD1 (5 bases). The ends were cut back, 6 bases at V and 7 bases at J, with 12 bases in the middle. Germline V lookup: CDR1 LNHDA, CDR2 SQIVND (reference sequence). The CDR3 consists of 12 residues. The CDR3 region has the DNA TGTGCCAGTAGAGGGGTCGGGGGTGAAGCTTTCTTT. Its protein is CASRGVGGEAFF.

The genes are TRBV28 and TRBJ1-6; D may be TRBD1 (6 bases). The CDR3 is made up of 18 amino acids. CDR1 is MDHEN, CDR2 SYDVKM, per germline. The V gene lost 3 bases and the J gene lost 5 bases, with 20 bases spanning the gap. The CDR3: CASSFGRYGEGDNSPLHF. For the CDR3, the DNA is TGTGCCAGCAGTTTTGGTAGGTATGGTGAGGGGGATAATTCACCCCTCCACTTT. The complete variable domain, with remaining parts taken from reference TRBV28 and TRBJ1-6, reads DVKVTQSSRYLVKRTGEKVFLECVQDMDHENMFWYRQDPGLGLRLIYFSYDVKMKEKGDIPEGYSVSREKKERFSLILESASTNQTSMYLCASSFGRYGEGDNSPLHFGNGTRLTVT.

The chain is built from TRBV5-4 and TRBJ1-2, with 12 bases identical to TRBD1. CDR1 and CDR2 from the germline V gene are SGHNT and YYREEE (reference sequence). The CDR3 totals 14 residues. Trimming removed 3 bases from V and 8 bases from J; junction bases left unmatched: 5. This CDR3 reads CASSSPGQGAGYTF. The CDR3 DNA sequence: TGTGCCAGCAGCTCTCCGGGACAGGGGGCCGGCTACACCTTC.

The rearrangement links TRBV21-1 to TRBJ1-1; the D call TRBD1 from the table was never checked on the DNA. TRBV21-1 represents a pseudogene. This CDR3 comprises 13 residues. The CDR3 nucleotides read TGTGCCAGCAGCACACAGGGGGCCTGTCAAGCTTTCTTT. As protein: CASSTQGACQAFF.

The genes are TRBV5-1 and TRBJ2-5; no definite D call. CDR3 length equals 12 residues. Germline CDR1 SGHRS, CDR2 YFSETQ. V was trimmed by 4 bases and J by 2 bases, leaving 6 bases between them. DNA of the CDR3: TGCGCCAGCAGCCAGCTACAAGAGACCCAGTACTTC. Translated, it gives CASSQLQETQYF.

This sequence joins TRBV19 and TRBJ2-2; D is unclear. The germline gives CDR1 LNHDA, CDR2 SQIVND (reference sequence). The CDR3 is made up of 14 amino acids. V gave up 1 base and J gave up 2 bases, with 5 bases separating them. The CDR3 DNA is TGTGCCAGTAGTATAGGAGGTAACACCGGGGAGCTGTTTTTT. Translated: CASSIGGNTGELFF. Using reference TRBV19 and TRBJ2-2 for the parts outside the CDR3, the full variable domain is DGGITQSPKYLFRKEGQNVTLSCEQNLNHDAMYWYRQDPGQGLRLIYYSQIVNDFQKGDIAEGYSVSREKKESFPLTVTSAQKNPTAFYLCASSIGGNTGELFFGEGSRLTVL.

V gene TRBV6-5 combines with J gene TRBJ2-3, with unresolved D. The CDR3 covers 13 residues. Germline-derived CDR1 and CDR2 are MNHEY and SVGAGI. Trimming cost V 7 bases and J 2 bases, with 10 bases left between them. CDR3: CASNPRATDTQYF. The CDR3 coding sequence is TGTGCCAGCAACCCAAGGGCCACAGATACGCAGTATTTT.

In nucleotides, the CDR3 is TGTGCCAGCAGCGTAGTAACTAGCGGGAGGAGTGAGCAGTTCTTC. Its translation: CASSVVTSGRSEQFF. V and J are TRBV9 and TRBJ2-1; 12 bases agree with TRBD2. This CDR3 has 15 residues. Germline loops: CDR1 SGDLS, CDR2 YYNGEE. With V trimmed by 0 bases and J by 9 bases, 4 bases remained unmatched.

This chain links TRBV14 with TRBJ2-1, with TRBD1 matching 8 bases. V lost 4 bases, J lost 3 bases, and 5 bases stayed unmatched. Germline V gives CDR1 SGHDN, CDR2 FVKESK. The CDR3 runs to 15 residues. The CDR3 coding sequence is TGTGCCAGCAGCCGGACAGGGCTTAGCTACAATGAGCAGTTCTTC. Protein: CASSRTGLSYNEQFF.

The J gene is TRBJ2-2, the V gene TRBV14; D is uncertain. V was clipped by 4 bases and J by 7 bases, with 16 bases between them. The CDR3 contains 15 residues. CDR1 and CDR2 (germline): SGHDN, FVKESK. As DNA, the CDR3 is TGTGCCAGCAGCCGCAGGCTGGGCGGTCTCGGGGAGCTGTTTTTT. Its translation is CASSRRLGGLGELFF.

The gene calls are TRBV6-5 and TRBJ1-2; TRBD1 is a possible D gene (5 bases). CDR1 and CDR2 from the germline V gene are MNHEY and SVGAGI. The CDR3 runs to 14 residues. The V end was cut by 6 bases, the J end by 0 bases, with 11 bases between. CDR3 nucleotides: TGTGCCAGCAGACAGGACGGATCTAACTATGGCTACACCTTC. Encoded protein: CASRQDGSNYGYTF.

The sample holds one count of this clone. The J gene is TRBJ1-6, the V gene TRBV7-8; the D gene is possibly TRBD1 (5 bases). In germline, CDR1 is SGHVS, CDR2 FQNEAQ. This CDR3 spans 16 amino acids. Trimming removed 5 bases at V and 5 bases at J, with 16 bases between. CDR3 sequence: CASSPRVGGNNSPLHF. In DNA form, the CDR3 reads TGTGCCAGCAGCCCCCGGGTCGGGGGAAATAATTCACCCCTCCACTTT. The full variable domain, rest sourced from reference TRBV7-8 and TRBJ1-6, is GAGVSQSPRYKVAKRGQDVALRCDPISGHVSLFWYQQALGQGPEFLTYFQNEAQLDKSGLPSDRFFAERPEGSVSTLKIQRTQQEDSAVYLCASSPRVGGNNSPLHFGNGTRLTVT.

The V gene is TRBV7-6, the J gene TRBJ1-2; 9 nucleotides agree with TRBD1. Trimming took 5 bases from V and 8 from J; bases not matched to a gene: 9. Germline CDR1 reads SGHVS; CDR2 reads FNYEAQ. The CDR3 is 14 residues long. CDR3: CASSPGQGTGGYTF. The CDR3 DNA follows: TGTGCCAGCAGCCCCGGACAGGGGACAGGAGGCTACACCTTC.

The J gene is TRBJ2-1, the V gene TRBV19; D may correspond to TRBD1 or TRBD2 (5 bases each). V was pared by 5 bases and J by 6 bases, with 14 bases between. The CDR3 is made up of 14 amino acids. The germline V gene has CDR1 LNHDA and CDR2 SQIVND (reference sequence). CDR3: CASSWDQNRNEQFF. CDR3 nucleotides: TGTGCCAGTAGTTGGGACCAGAACCGCAATGAGCAGTTCTTC.

J is TRBJ1-6 and V is TRBV19, with unresolved D. Trimming removed 7 bases from V and 10 bases from J, with 14 bases in between. The length of the CDR3 is 13 residues. Germline-derived CDR1 and CDR2 are LNHDA and SQIVND (reference sequence). In DNA form, the CDR3 reads TGTGCCAGTAACTTCGCAGCGCGGTCACCCCTCCACTTT. Its protein is CASNFAARSPLHF. The full variable domain, completed using reference TRBV19 and TRBJ1-6, is DGGITQSPKYLFRKEGQNVTLSCEQNLNHDAMYWYRQDPGQGLRLIYYSQIVNDFQKGDIAEGYSVSREKKESFPLTVTSAQKNPTAFYLCASNFAARSPLHFGNGTRLTVT.

The chain couples TRBV3-1 (or the pseudogene TRBV3-2) to TRBJ1-2; D perhaps matches TRBD1 (5 bases). V was cut by 3 bases and J by 4 bases, with 12 bases left in between. The CDR3 runs to 14 residues. The germline V gene has CDR1 LGHDT and CDR2 YNNKEL (reference sequence). CDR3 coding DNA: TGTGCCAGCAGCCACCCGTCGGGGCCCTATGGCTACACCTTC. It is translated as CASSHPSGPYGYTF.

V gene TRBV7-3 combines with J gene TRBJ1-1, with D possibly matching TRBD1 (5 bases). Germline V gene data show CDR1 as SGHTA and CDR2 as FQGTGA. The ends were cut back, 4 bases at V and 1 base at J, with 7 bases in the middle. The CDR3 sequence is 13 residues long. CDR3 in DNA: TGTGCCAGCAGCTCGGGGCGGAACACTGAAGCTTTCTTT. Its protein is CASSSGRNTEAFF.

The chain has TRBV29-1 and TRBJ1-2, with 7 positions matching TRBD1. In germline, CDR1 is SQVTM, CDR2 ANQGSEA. This CDR3 is 13 amino acids long. V gave up 0 bases and J gave up 10 bases; unmatched junction bases: 8. CDR3: CSVEDWDSPVYTF. The CDR3 DNA is TGCAGCGTTGAAGACTGGGACAGCCCGGTCTACACCTTC.

The chain has TRBV28 and TRBJ1-5; TRBD1 agrees at 11 bases. The germline V gene has CDR1 MDHEN and CDR2 SYDVKM. CDR3 length: 16 amino acids. The V gene end was trimmed by 4 bases and the J gene end by 7 bases; junction bases not matched to a gene: 9. CDR3 in amino acids: CASSSRTGGSGQPQHF. In DNA, the CDR3 is TGTGCCAGCAGTTCCAGGACAGGGGGCTCGGGACAGCCCCAGCATTTT. The full variable domain, rest sourced from reference TRBV28 and TRBJ1-5, is DVKVTQSSRYLVKRTGEKVFLECVQDMDHENMFWYRQDPGLGLRLIYFSYDVKMKEKGDIPEGYSVSREKKERFSLILESASTNQTSMYLCASSSRTGGSGQPQHFGDGTRLSIL.

The chain joins TRBV27 to TRBJ2-2; D is unclear. Germline CDR1 reads MNHEY; CDR2 reads SMNVEV (reference sequence). Trimming took off 4 bases at V and 3 bases at J, with 6 bases between the two ends. CDR3 length: 13 residues. The CDR3 protein is CASSSSYTGELFF. DNA for the CDR3: TGTGCCAGCAGTTCCAGCTACACCGGGGAGCTGTTTTTT.